The sample holds many counts of the clone carrying this T cell receptor beta chain. Its antigen is still unknown. This sample stems from a study of T cells after yellow fever vaccination. With 3 bases removed from V and 3 bases from J, the gap between germline ends came to 11 bases. Germline CDR1 reads SEHNR; CDR2 reads FQNEAQ (reference sequence). The CDR3 length is 14 residues. Overall study findings and caveats: Once the booster was given, most primary-vaccination clones reappeared, at just over 95% for CD4 and approximately 88% for CD8.

The 5'RACE template-switching step produced TCR cDNA and added a universal primer site and UMIs. TCRdb recomputed calls from the 5' RACE reads with MiXCR, one row per CDR3 protein. Of about 340,000 distinct CDR3 sequences in the sample, under 15% are singletons; the top ten hold around 3%. The sequenced sample was CD4+ T cells sorted from PBMCs, obtained 15 days after the yellow fever booster vaccination. V gene TRBV7-9 combines with J gene TRBJ1-1; possible D gene TRBD1, 5 bases. This clonotype originated in a young man who received the YFV17D yellow fever vaccine. The CDR3 loop is CASSLYQGDTEAFF. In DNA form, the CDR3 reads TGTGCCAGCAGCTTGTATCAGGGCGACACTGAAGCTTTCTTT.